A single T cell receptor beta chain is shown here with its context. Its antigen is still unknown. Base qualities are not at hand, and no much larger clone is one base apart. The data derive from a study of cytomegalovirus exposure and HLA in healthy donors (dated by TCRdb to about 2017). A note on the overall study: An earlier analysis of roughly 500 of the donors reported 250 to 300 Gb of sequence data and 117 million unique TCR beta sequences from 150 million to 200 million T cells. A few DR-DQ haplotypes were treated as single units for association and clustering because of strong linkage in the cohort. To predict cytomegalovirus infection status, the study combined high-throughput TCR immunosequencing, statistical association of individual TCRs with disease status, and machine learning. The study aimed to test whether cataloging public T cell receptors could reveal signatures of past pathogen exposure. An earlier analysis of 587 of the donors used high-throughput TCR beta sequencing to judge whether each TCR beta V gene segment behaved as functional or pseudogenic. Donor age, sex, ethnicity and CMV serostatus were collected together with the repertoire data. Rather than using new phenotypic data, the later analysis identified candidate immune exposures from TCR beta sequences and from how often those sequences occurred across donors. An early release covering over 500 HLA-typed donors comprised approximately 290 gigabases of sequencing data and roughly 86 million unique TCR sequences. Typing coverage differed by locus: A, B, C, DRB1 and DQB1 were typed in about 629-640 donors, DQA1 in 500 to 550, DPA1 in 600 to 610, and DPB1 in about 450. The genetic ancestry cluster associated with self-reported Caucasian donors included 65% to 90% of the approximately 430 genotyped donors. A later analysis re-examined previously published TCR beta repertoires from several hundred donors and added high-resolution HLA genotyping to investigate patterns of TCR occurrence. Along with the approximately 650-subject first cohort, a separate validation cohort of over a hundred different subjects was used. Using immunosequencing, the study profiled T cell repertoires from about 620 subjects and related those repertoires to cytomegalovirus serostatus. A later genetic analysis used genome-wide SNP genotypes for about 60% of the roughly 700 donors, treating that subset as a discovery cohort. Every repertoire in the discovery cohort had been generated on one and the same sequencing platform. Across approximately 420 genotyped donors of the cohort, an average of roughly 250,000 unique TCR beta nucleotide sequences per donor were sequenced, and roughly 17% of those sequences were non-productive. Both class I and class II loci were covered by HLA typing, at four-digit resolution.

The CDR3 goes from the cysteine to the phenylalanine over 15 residues. The CDR3 DNA has 45 bases and is translated from base 1. V has 5 bases trimmed and J has 2 bases trimmed; junction bases matching no gene number 4. The germline V gene supplies CDR1 SQVTM and CDR2 ANQGSEA. To prepare the library, the immunoSEQ multiplex PCR assay was applied. For the multiplex PCR, a mixture combining 60 forward primers for TCR Vbeta segments and 13 reverse primers for TCR Jbeta segments was used. Amplification of the CDR3 region of rearranged TCR beta genes was performed with a multiplex PCR assay on genomic DNA. On the Illumina HiSeq System, the amplified TCR beta libraries were sequenced as 87-base-pair reads. On the authors' methods: Across the roughly 670 repertoires, a later analysis counted around 80 million unique TCR beta chains, about 10 million of which were shared by at least two donors. Raw reads were error-corrected and collapsed into unique sequences with a nearest-neighbor algorithm that merged closely related sequences to remove PCR and sequencing errors. CDR3 sequences were aligned to IMGT reference sequences to assign V, D and J gene segments. For a sequence to be retained, at least a six-nucleotide match to both a V gene segment and a J gene segment was required. A rearrangement was called productive if the CDR3 had no stop codons and remained in frame with V and J, and every other rearrangement was called non-productive. Following IMGT convention, CDR3 was defined as the stretch from the second conserved V-encoded cysteine to the conserved J-encoded phenylalanine. The earlier analysis of some 550 of the donors excluded any sequence lacking an unambiguous match to a single V gene segment. In an earlier analysis of several hundred of the donors, V segments were called functional above 56.7% productive rearrangements and were called segregating when the between-donor standard deviation exceeded 5%. A statistical classification framework was built to diagnose cytomegalovirus status from the catalog of TCR beta chain sequences. V and J gene assignment, in a later analysis, came from comparing TCR nucleotide sequences with IMGT/GENE-DB human TR gene sequences. In a later analysis, CDR3 sequences and most-parsimonious VDJ recombination scenarios were assigned using the TCRdist pipeline. In a later analysis, every TCR beta chain was defined by the combination of its CDR3 amino acid sequence and its V-gene family, and reads without a unique V-gene family were dropped. A later analysis removed several hundred highly shared, low-generation-probability nucleotide sequences to deal with suspected cross-contamination and a sequencing artifact. For each public chain, a later analysis derived a clonal expansion index from normalized ranks of inferred template counts within each repertoire. In a later analysis, generation probabilities were computed using a VDJ recombination model fitted to out-of-frame rearrangements, and the results were checked against IGoR. A later analysis scored TCR-TCR, TCR-HLA and TCR-CMV co-occurrence with hypergeometric tests, applying a repertoire-size bias correction to TCR pairs. False discovery rates were estimated in a later analysis by permuting HLA or CMV assignments 20 times. In a later analysis, co-occurring TCRs were grouped with DBSCAN, and TCRdist sequence similarity was added when clustering was performed within HLA-allele-positive subsets. Co-occurrence clustering excluded repertoires with fewer than 30,000 or more than 120,000 public chains, plus five with anomalous nucleotide sharing. TCRdb retrieved this table from immuneACCESS and kept in-frame rearrangements only. Not all clones are present; in checked studies, unresolved V genes account for under half, and no reason is known for the remainder. V and J calls and clone size are as listed in that table; D and trimming were resolved from the DNA. The sample table shows 37,000 or so clones, and around 81% are seen once. About a tenth of the sample rests with the top ten.

The cohort comprised under 700 healthy bone marrow donors. Cohort members were all nominally healthy when sampled, although unrecorded immune exposures were likely present. The donor was CMV seronegative and belonged to the group of 352 seronegative cohort members. A peripheral blood sample was provided by each donor, and peripheral blood mononuclear cells were used for TCR beta sequencing. Genomic DNA was extracted from the blood cell samples with the Qiagen DNeasy Blood Extraction Kit. The full study reports these points: In a later analysis, TCR association rates were found to vary across HLA loci, with the most associated TCRs seen for DRB1 alleles and the fewest for HLA-C alleles. A later analysis found that HLA-associated TCR beta chains were more clonally expanded and had lower generation probabilities than equally common non-associated chains. The study gave a list of over 150 TCR beta chains associated with cytomegalovirus. This cohort had only TCR beta chains sequenced, and the lack of alpha or paired-chain data limited which features could be detected. A cluster of highly shared sequence variants was judged likely to represent a technical artifact of the sequencing pipeline. Several of the top co-occurrence clusters appeared to be linked to parvovirus B19, influenza, CMV and Epstein-Barr virus, according to a later analysis. The authors suggested that the approach could potentially be extended to other disease states and immunological phenotypes. Around 16 rarely observed V segments, including chromosome 9 orphons, were excluded from the earlier analysis of approximately 500 of the donors because counts were too low. CMV serostatus was the only immune exposure information available for the cohort. A further reported finding was that TCR beta sequences accurately predicted the HLA-A and HLA-B alleles for most subjects in the first cohort. Strong co-occurrence of HLA alleles, especially DR and DQ, made assigning TCR associations to individual alleles difficult. In a later genetic analysis, a missense DCLRE1C variant was associated with V-gene and J-gene trimming of TCR beta chains, and the association was replicated in an independent cohort. Roughly uniform sequencing depth across donors was assumed in presence/absence analyses, although this assumption may not hold. Most CMV-associated TCR beta chains appeared to be HLA-restricted in a later analysis, and the HLA associations seemed to be driven largely by CMV exposure. The classifier was reported to diagnose cytomegalovirus status with high specificity and sensitivity in both the original and validation cohorts. In a later analysis, over 15,000 TCR beta sequences were associated with specific HLA alleles at a false discovery rate of 0.05. Broadly in line with IMGT annotations, most TCR beta V segments showed up in productive rearrangements about 90% or about 30% of the time in an earlier analysis of around 600 of the donors. Across donors, most TCR sequences were observed very rarely, whereas some public TCRs were present in many individuals. A few of the identified cytomegalovirus-associated TCR beta chains were confirmed in vitro to be specific for cytomegalovirus antigens. Some IMGT-functional V segments, including TRBV6-2 and TRBV6-3, could not be distinguished by the 87-base-pair reads and were therefore excluded. A later genetic analysis reported fewer N-insertions in productive TCRs among donors in an Asian-associated ancestry cluster than the roughly 650-donor mean. Because HLA typing was missing for some donors at each locus, association tests included only the typed subset. Linkage disequilibrium might explain the correlated functional status among segregating V segments, but an unknown experimental factor could not be ruled out.

The V gene is TRBV29-1 and the J gene is TRBJ2-2, with 11 central nucleotides matching TRBD2. The source of this sequence is a woman aged 40 to 55 in good health and CMV-seronegative. The specimen was PBMCs. The CDR3 reads CSVRLAGGNTGELFF. At the DNA level, the sequence is TGCAGCGTTCGGCTAGCGGGGGGTAACACCGGGGAGCTGTTTTTT.